A selection of T cell receptor beta chains follows, all from one sample in a study of T-cell memory formation after mild COVID-19. Via MiXCR, TCRdb re-called the 5' RACE reads, giving one row per CDR3 protein. Of around 220,000 distinct CDR3 sequences in the sample, 16% were seen once. The sample comprised PBMCs or a T cell subset sorted from them (not recorded which). These receptors all stem from a man younger than 30 who had mild COVID-19 (a few samples of this study predate the infection). Cell type and time point are not known. Both conserved end residues are part of each CDR3. D genes are given only for firm matches. Expanded clones get a size class; other rows say once, few or many, or leave the size out.

v_gene: TRBV4-3; d_gene: .; abundance: many; j_gene: TRBJ2-2; CDR3nt: TGCGCCAGCAGCCACGCCGGGGAGCTGTTTTTT; CDR3aa: CASSHAGELFF
v_gene: TRBV10-3; d_gene: .; abundance: .; j_gene: TRBJ1-5; CDR3nt: TGTGCCATAGATCAGCCCCAGCATTTT; CDR3aa: CAIDQPQHF
v_gene: TRBV12-3/TRBV12-4; d_gene: TRBD2; abundance: .; j_gene: TRBJ2-5; CDR3nt: TGTGCCAGCAGTTTCGGCCCGGGGGGGCTGGATGAGACCCAGTACTTC; CDR3aa: CASSFGPGGLDETQYF
v_gene: TRBV7-8; d_gene: TRBD2; abundance: many; j_gene: TRBJ2-1; CDR3nt: TGTGCCAGCAGCTTAGCGCACGGGGGGTCGGTCAATGAGCAGTTCTTC; CDR3aa: CASSLAHGGSVNEQFF
v_gene: TRBV3-1; d_gene: TRBD2; abundance: many; j_gene: TRBJ2-5; CDR3nt: TGTGCCAGCAGCGCCGCTTTAGCGGGGGGGAAAGAGACCCAGTACTTC; CDR3aa: CASSAALAGGKETQYF
v_gene: TRBV29-1; d_gene: .; abundance: few; j_gene: TRBJ1-1; CDR3nt: TGCAGCGTTGTTCGCGTAGGGAACACTGAAGCTTTCTTT; CDR3aa: CSVVRVGNTEAFF
v_gene: TRBV21-1; d_gene: .; abundance: few; j_gene: TRBJ2-1; CDR3nt: TGTGCCAGCAGCAAAGGGAAAGGGAGAGGGCATGAGCAGTTCTTC; CDR3aa: CASSKGKGRGHEQFF
v_gene: TRBV20-1; d_gene: TRBD1; abundance: few; j_gene: TRBJ1-5; CDR3nt: TGCAGTGCAGCAGCAGGGGGGGGCCAGCCCCAGCATTTT; CDR3aa: CSAAAGGGQPQHF
v_gene: TRBV7-2; d_gene: .; abundance: many; j_gene: TRBJ1-3; CDR3nt: TGTGCCAGCAGCCAAGACGGAAACACCATATATTTT; CDR3aa: CASSQDGNTIYF
v_gene: TRBV29-1; d_gene: .; abundance: few; j_gene: TRBJ1-2; CDR3nt: TGCAGCGTTGGGGACGTATCTAACTATGGCTACACCTTC; CDR3aa: CSVGDVSNYGYTF
v_gene: TRBV18; d_gene: .; abundance: .; j_gene: TRBJ1-2; CDR3nt: TGTGCCAGCTCACCAGCAGGGCGGGATGGCTACACCTTC; CDR3aa: CASSPAGRDGYTF
v_gene: TRBV7-2; d_gene: .; abundance: many; j_gene: TRBJ2-3; CDR3nt: TGTGCCAGCAGCTTACTGGGGTTAAGAGGGGATACGCAGTATTTT; CDR3aa: CASSLLGLRGDTQYF
v_gene: TRBV7-2; d_gene: .; abundance: .; j_gene: TRBJ2-7; CDR3nt: TGTGCCAGCAGCCATGTGAGTGGGGGGAGTCCCTACGAGCAGTACTTC; CDR3aa: CASSHVSGGSPYEQYF
v_gene: TRBV5-1; d_gene: .; abundance: .; j_gene: TRBJ1-1; CDR3nt: TGCGCCAGCAGCTGGGAAATGAACACTGAAGCTTTCTTT; CDR3aa: CASSWEMNTEAFF
v_gene: TRBV5-5; d_gene: TRBD1; abundance: few; j_gene: TRBJ2-3; CDR3nt: TGTGCCAGCAGCTCGACAGGGTCCTCTAGCACAGATACGCAGTATTTT; CDR3aa: CASSSTGSSSTDTQYF
v_gene: TRBV5-1; d_gene: .; abundance: few; j_gene: TRBJ1-2; CDR3nt: TGCGCCAGCAGCCTAACGTTGCCCGACTATGGCTACACCTTC; CDR3aa: CASSLTLPDYGYTF
v_gene: TRBV12-3/TRBV12-4; d_gene: .; abundance: few; j_gene: TRBJ1-5; CDR3nt: TGTGCCAGCAGTTTAGGGGGTGTGGGGTGGATGCCCCAGCATTTT; CDR3aa: CASSLGGVGWMPQHF
v_gene: TRBV6-1; d_gene: TRBD1; abundance: .; j_gene: TRBJ1-2; CDR3nt: TGTGCCAGCAGTCTCTCCGGGACAGCTTATGGCTACACCTTC; CDR3aa: CASSLSGTAYGYTF
v_gene: TRBV19; d_gene: .; abundance: .; j_gene: TRBJ2-5; CDR3nt: TGTGCCAGTAGTACCCCCCTGGAGACCCAGTACTTC; CDR3aa: CASSTPLETQYF
v_gene: TRBV12-3/TRBV12-4; d_gene: .; abundance: .; j_gene: TRBJ1-2; CDR3nt: TGTGCCAGCAGTTTAAAGGGATTTGGCGGCTACACCTTC; CDR3aa: CASSLKGFGGYTF